This is a list of T cell receptor beta chains from one sample in a study of vaccination effects on CD4 cells after COVID-19. Which antigens these TCRs recognize remains unknown. Sequencing used immunoSEQ multiplex PCR; TCRdb keeps in-frame clones, though not all of them. The sample contains around 83,000 clones, roughly 80% of which appear only once. The material was CD4+ T cells from PBMCs cultured with HCoV-229E spike peptides, obtained before COVID-19 vaccination. These receptors were collected from a human donor who received a COVID-19 vaccine. CDR3s include the opening cysteine and the closing phenylalanine or tryptophan. The order of the fields is V gene, clone size, D gene, J gene, CDR3 protein, CDR3 DNA. A D gene is named only where the DNA matches it firmly. Size is stated for part of the rows, as once, few or many counts, or as a class when the clone is expanded.

TRBV15	.	.	TRBJ1-3	CATSRGGNGNTIYF	TGTGCCACCAGCAGAGGGGGGAATGGAAACACCATATATTTT
TRBV6-1	.	TRBD2	TRBJ2-3	CASSEIAGGSTDTQYF	TGTGCCAGCAGTGAAATAGCGGGGGGTTCCACAGATACGCAGTATTTT
TRBV4-1	few	TRBD1	TRBJ1-3	CASSRGQAGNTIYF	TGCGCCAGCAGCCGCGGACAGGCTGGAAACACCATATATTTT
TRBV27	.	TRBD2	TRBJ2-1	CASSFYSGGAKNEQFF	TGTGCCAGCAGTTTTTATAGCGGGGGGGCCAAAAATGAGCAGTTCTTC
TRBV15	.	.	TRBJ1-3	CATSSRAGHLSGNTIYF	TGTGCCACCAGCAGCCGGGCGGGACACCTATCTGGAAACACCATATATTTT
TRBV5-4	few	.	TRBJ2-5	CASSPGQGLYQETQYF	TGTGCCAGCAGCCCCGGTCAGGGCTTGTACCAAGAGACCCAGTACTTC
TRBV7-2	.	.	TRBJ2-6	CASSLVGGTGANVLTF	TGTGCCAGCAGCTTAGTAGGGGGTACTGGGGCCAACGTCCTGACTTTC
TRBV3-1/TRBV3-2	.	.	TRBJ1-3	CASSLGGGNTIYF	TGTGCCAGCAGCCTAGGTGGAGGAAACACCATATATTTT
TRBV24-1	.	.	TRBJ2-5	CAVENRAGKTQYF	TGTGCCGTGGAGAACAGGGCTGGAAAGACCCAGTACTTC
TRBV25-1	few	.	TRBJ1-2	CASSAPLDSKGYTF	TGTGCCAGCAGTGCGCCTTTGGACAGTAAGGGCTACACCTTC
TRBV19	.	.	TRBJ2-1	CASSTRRGTYNEQFF	TGTGCCAGTAGTACCCGCAGGGGAACCTACAATGAGCAGTTCTTC
TRBV19	once	TRBD1	TRBJ1-2	CASSRQGSSYGYTF	TGTGCCAGTAGCCGACAGGGCAGCAGCTATGGCTACACCTTC
TRBV4-3	.	.	TRBJ2-2	CASSQDLGTGGELFF	TGCGCCAGCAGCCAAGATCTAGGGACGGGCGGGGAGCTGTTTTTT
TRBV7-2	.	.	TRBJ1-1	CASSQWRNTEAFF	TGTGCCAGCAGCCAATGGCGGAATACTGAAGCTTTCTTT
TRBV5-1	.	TRBD1	TRBJ2-2	CASSVLPGTGNTGELFF	TGCGCCAGCAGCGTCCTCCCCGGGACAGGGAACACCGGGGAGCTGTTTTTT
TRBV28	.	.	TRBJ2-5	CASSFPQETQYF	TGTGCCAGCAGTTTTCCCCAAGAGACCCAGTACTTC
TRBV28	.	.	TRBJ1-5	CASSSPQGGNQPQHF	TGTGCCAGCAGTTCCCCTCAAGGCGGCAATCAGCCCCAGCATTTT
TRBV11-2	.	TRBD2	TRBJ2-3	CASSLRLAGFTDTQYF	TGTGCCAGCAGCTTGAGACTAGCGGGGTTCACAGATACGCAGTATTTT
TRBV5-1	.	.	TRBJ2-1	CASSSRGDISSSYNEQFF	TGCGCCAGCAGCTCGAGGGGGGACATTTCCTCCTCCTACAATGAGCAGTTCTTC
TRBV6-1	.	.	TRBJ1-1	CASSSLERVNTEAFF	TGTGCCAGCAGTTCCCTTGAGAGGGTAAACACTGAAGCTTTCTTT
TRBV3-1/TRBV3-2	.	.	TRBJ2-3	CASSPMNADTQYF	TGTGCCAGCAGCCCCATGAACGCAGATACGCAGTATTTT
TRBV12-3/TRBV12-4	.	TRBD1	TRBJ1-1	CASSRDRTSEAFF	TGTGCCAGCAGCCGGGACAGAACATCTGAAGCTTTCTTT
TRBV4-2	.	TRBD2	TRBJ2-1	CASSQDRAGGWNEQFF	TGTGCCAGCAGCCAAGACCGGGCGGGGGGGTGGAATGAGCAGTTCTTC
TRBV11-3	.	.	TRBJ2-1	CASSTGPYNEQFF	TGTGCCAGCAGCACAGGCCCTTACAATGAGCAGTTCTTC
TRBV5-8	.	.	TRBJ2-3	CASPTLSLQASDTQYF	TGTGCCAGCCCCACTCTATCTCTACAAGCATCCGATACGCAGTATTTT
TRBV11-2	.	.	TRBJ1-2	CASSFRDLNYGYTF	TGTGCCAGCAGCTTCCGAGATCTTAACTATGGCTACACCTTC
TRBV9	.	TRBD2	TRBJ2-5	CASSVGGGETQYF	TGTGCCAGCAGCGTAGGGGGGGGAGAGACCCAGTACTTC
TRBV4-3	.	TRBD1	TRBJ1-1	CASSQFRGAEAFF	TGCGCCAGCAGCCAATTCAGGGGGGCTGAAGCTTTCTTT
TRBV6-2/TRBV6-3	.	TRBD1	TRBJ2-2	CASSYTQGLQNTGELFF	TGTGCCAGCAGTTACACACAGGGGTTACAGAACACCGGGGAGCTGTTTTTT
TRBV7-9	.	TRBD2	TRBJ2-3	CASSPETSGGYF	TGTGCCAGCAGCCCAGAGACTAGCGGGGGGTATTTT
TRBV6-4	few	.	TRBJ2-1	CASSGVGGEQFF	TGTGCCAGCAGTGGGGTCGGGGGTGAGCAGTTCTTC
TRBV3-1/TRBV3-2	.	TRBD1	TRBJ1-3	CASSPRTGSTGNTIYF	TGTGCCAGCAGCCCCAGGACAGGGTCGACGGGAAACACCATATATTTT
TRBV6-2/TRBV6-3	.	.	TRBJ2-2	CASSWANTGELFF	TGTGCCAGCAGTTGGGCGAACACCGGGGAGCTGTTTTTT
TRBV9	few	.	TRBJ2-3	CASSVQPGTDTQYF	TGTGCCAGCAGCGTACAGCCGGGCACAGATACGCAGTATTTT
TRBV5-1	.	.	TRBJ2-6	CASSLSSRENVLTF	TGCGCCAGCAGCTTGTCGAGCAGGGAAAACGTCCTGACTTTC
TRBV9	.	TRBD1	TRBJ1-2	CASSGDRAGYTF	TGTGCCAGCAGCGGTGACAGGGCAGGCTACACCTTC
TRBV10-3	.	.	TRBJ1-4	CAITEQLGGNEKLFF	TGTGCCATCACCGAACAATTAGGGGGTAATGAAAAACTGTTTTTT
TRBV24-1	.	TRBD1	TRBJ1-2	CATSEPDRAGGYTF	TGTGCCACCAGTGAACCGGACAGGGCAGGCGGCTACACCTTC
TRBV5-1	.	.	TRBJ1-4	CASSLGVRTKLFF	TGCGCCAGCAGCTTGGGGGTCCGGACAAAACTGTTTTTT
TRBV2	few	TRBD1	TRBJ2-2	CASFLGTGAFTGELFF	TGTGCCAGCTTCTTGGGGACAGGGGCTTTCACCGGGGAGCTGTTTTTT
TRBV28	.	TRBD1	TRBJ1-6	CASSRGLGNSPLHF	TGTGCCAGCAGCAGGGGGCTGGGGAATTCACCCCTCCACTTT
TRBV18	few	TRBD1	TRBJ1-1	CASSSDRPSGAFF	TGTGCCAGCTCATCGGACAGGCCCTCAGGGGCTTTCTTT
TRBV21-1	.	.	TRBJ2-4	CASSHDSLAKNIQYF	TGTGCCAGCAGCCACGACAGTTTAGCCAAAAACATTCAGTACTTC
TRBV5-6	once	.	TRBJ2-5	CASSSGETQYF	TGTGCCAGCAGCTCGGGAGAGACCCAGTACTTC
TRBV2	few	TRBD1	TRBJ1-5	CASSKGTAQLPQHF	TGTGCCAGCAGTAAAGGGACAGCCCAGTTGCCCCAGCATTTT
TRBV9	few	.	TRBJ2-2	CASSVGLAKNTGELFF	TGTGCCAGCAGCGTAGGGCTAGCGAAGAACACCGGGGAGCTGTTTTTT